The sample holds many counts of the clone carrying this T cell receptor (beta chain). Its antigen is still unknown. The CDR3 runs 14 residues. CDR1 is MNHEY, CDR2 SVGAGI, per germline. The ends were cut back, 0 bases at V and 3 bases at J, with 8 bases in the middle. The data stem from a study of Graves' ophthalmopathy and Graves' hyperthyroidism. The study's findings and limits: With a specificity of roughly 72% and a sensitivity of approximately 68%, the model predicted ophthalmopathy progression. Sensitivity reached approximately 89% and specificity almost 83% for a 13-signature model separating ophthalmopathy from stable hyperthyroidism. Clonotypes were expanded in thyroid at above 0.001 frequency, and most also appeared in blood.

Other autoimmune diseases, uncontrolled infections, pregnancy or lactation excluded patients from enrollment. The authors amplified TCR beta CDR3 regions from RNA transcripts. RT-PCR with HTBI primers came first, then second-round multiplex PCR. TCRdb passed the multiplex PCR reads through MiXCR, listing each CDR3 protein once. The sample contains hundreds of thousands of distinct CDR3 sequences, around 20% of which appear only once. The sample comprised peripheral blood. The chain has TRBV6-5 and TRBJ1-2; possibly TRBD1 for D (5 bases). The source of this sequence is a woman younger than 35 with stable Graves' hyperthyroidism. Here the CDR3 reads CASSYSGGDYGYTF. The DNA of the CDR3 is TGTGCCAGCAGTTACTCGGGGGGAGACTATGGCTACACCTTC.